This T cell receptor beta chain stems from a study of CD8 T cells in ankylosing spondylitis. General study findings and limits: One TCR beta motif, made up of seven to nine highly homologous variants, appeared characteristic of ankylosing spondylitis blood. Reports say disease-linked clones showed up significantly more in matched ankylosing spondylitis synovial fluid. Previous work reported some of these motif variants in the synovial fluid and blood of reactive arthritis.

The table lists this clonotype with many counts. What it binds is unknown. Germline loops: CDR1 SGHTA, CDR2 FQGTGA. This CDR3 is 15 amino acids long. Trimming pared 7 bases from V and 4 bases from J, leaving 18 bases between. The TCR beta libraries were generated through quantitative 5'-RACE incorporating molecular barcodes. TCRdb passed the 5' RACE reads through MiXCR, listing each CDR3 protein once. The top ten clones hold 6% of a sample with approximately 150,000 distinct CDR3 sequences, about a third of them seen once. J is TRBJ2-3 and V is TRBV7-3; D is unresolved. Material for sequencing was synovial fluid, either unsorted or a sorted T cell fraction (not recorded which). The TCR sequence derives from a male donor with ankylosing spondylitis. CDR3: CASTQTPHLPDTQYF. In DNA, the CDR3 is TGTGCCAGCACCCAGACCCCACATCTTCCAGATACGCAGTATTTT.